These 29 T cell receptor beta chains share one sample of origin, sequenced in a study of blood T cell repertoires in COVID-19. Generated by immunoSEQ multiplex PCR, the TCRdb table keeps only in-frame clones and is missing some. Here the sample spans about 110,000 clones, about nine tenths being singletons. The sample consisted of peripheral blood. Receptor source: a human donor in a cohort sampled during active COVID-19.

V gene TRBV7-9 combines with J gene TRBJ1-2, with 8 positions matching TRBD1. Losses at the gene ends were 1 base for V and 8 bases for J; bases not matched to a gene: 12. Germline CDR1 and CDR2: SEHNR and FQNEAQ (reference sequence). This CDR3 has 16 residues. The CDR3 sequence is CASSLGVGQGAAGYTF. CDR3 bases: TGTGCCAGCAGCTTAGGAGTGGGCCAGGGGGCGGCGGGCTACACCTTC. The entire variable domain, with the rest obtained from reference TRBV7-9 and TRBJ1-2, is as follows: DTGVSQNPRHKITKRGQNVTFRCDPISEHNRLYWYRQTLGQGPEFLTYFQNEAQLEKSRLLSDRFSAERPKGSFSTLEIQRTEQGDSAMYLCASSLGVGQGAAGYTFGSGTRLTVV.

The chain combines TRBV6-4 with TRBJ1-6; D may be TRBD1 (6 bases). V was pared by 5 bases and J by 5 bases, with 13 bases between. The CDR3 contains 15 residues. Per germline, CDR1 MRHNA and CDR2 SNTAGT. CDR3 region: CASSPQDRHNSPLHF. The CDR3 bases are TGTGCCAGCAGTCCTCAGGACAGACATAATTCACCCCTCCACTTT.

The V call is TRBV2, the J call TRBJ2-7; 11 bases are shared with TRBD1. Per the germline V gene, CDR1 is SNHLY and CDR2 is FYNNEI. The junction had 7 bases not matched to a gene; V was cut back by 8 bases and J by 4 bases. The length of the CDR3 is 14 residues. The CDR3 sequence is CASHQGDRGYEQYF. For the CDR3, the DNA is TGTGCCAGCCACCAGGGGGACAGGGGGTACGAGCAGTACTTC.

Points on this clone: Its ends do not fully match the called genes, so a read error is possible. The V call is TRBV7-7, the J call TRBJ2-7; 8 bases line up with TRBD1. Germline assignment: CDR1 SSHAT and CDR2 FNYEAQ (reference sequence). This CDR3 has 14 amino acids. CDR3 coding DNA: TGTGCTAGCAGCCCTGGACAGGGATCCCACGAGCAGTACTTC. Amino acids: CASSPGQGSHEQYF. The full variable domain, completed using reference TRBV7-7 and TRBJ2-7, is GAGVSQSPRYKVTKRGQDVTLRCDPISSHATLYWYQQALGQGPEFLTYFNYEAQPDKSGLPSDRFSAERPEGSISTLTIQRTEQRDSAMYRCASSPGQGSHEQYFGPGTRLTVT.

This chain joins TRBV5-1 and TRBJ2-3; D might be TRBD2 (5 bases). With 0 bases removed from V and 2 bases from J, the gap between germline ends came to 16 bases. CDR3 size: 17 residues. CDR1 is SGHRS and CDR2 is YFSETQ in the germline V gene. The CDR3 loop is CASSLVAGGNPTDTQYF. For the CDR3, the DNA is TGCGCCAGCAGCTTGGTGGCAGGAGGCAATCCCACAGATACGCAGTATTTT.

This clone occurred many times. J is TRBJ2-2 and V is TRBV29-1, with 8 bases lining up with TRBD1. CDR1 is SQVTM, CDR2 ANQGSEA, per germline. The CDR3 is 15 amino acids. J gave up 4 bases and V 5 bases, and 9 bases lay outside the gene matches. CDR3 DNA sequence: TGCAGCGTTCATACAGGGGGGTCGGGCACCGGGGAGCTGTTTTTT. This translates into CSVHTGGSGTGELFF.

The gene calls are TRBV6-5 and TRBJ2-7, with 7 bases identical to TRBD2. The germline V gene encodes CDR1 MNHEY and CDR2 SVGAGI. The ends lost 5 bases at V and 3 bases at J; junction bases unmatched: 10. This CDR3 comprises 15 residues. The CDR3 spells CASSLERGVYYEQYF. Written as DNA, the CDR3 is TGTGCCAGCAGTCTCGAGCGGGGCGTCTACTACGAGCAGTACTTC.

CDR3 residues: CASSEALGESFF. Written as DNA, the CDR3 is TGTGCCAGCAGTGAAGCCCTTGGGGAGTCTTTCTTT. The gene calls are TRBV6-1 and TRBJ1-1; D gene unclear. The CDR3 totals 12 residues. Germline V gene data show CDR1 as MNHNS and CDR2 as SASEGT. V lost 0 bases, J lost 12 bases, and 11 bases lay in between.

V gene TRBV24-1 combines with J gene TRBJ2-3; D unclear. V dropped 2 bases and J dropped 4 bases, with 9 bases sitting between them. This CDR3 is built from 14 residues. The V gene's germline CDR1 is KGHDR and CDR2 SFDVKD. DNA for the CDR3: TGTGCCACCAGTGATTCCCCGGTTTCAGATACGCAGTATTTT. It encodes CATSDSPVSDTQYF.

On this clone itself: The sample carries other DNA sequences with the same CDR3. The V gene is TRBV12-3 or TRBV12-4, the J gene TRBJ2-1; weak D call: TRBD2 (6 bases). Trimming removed 4 bases at V and 7 bases at J, with 8 bases between. The CDR3 extends over 12 amino acids. CDR3 nucleotide sequence: TGTGCCAGCAGTTCAGGGAGGAATGAGCAGTTCTTC. This codes for CASSSGRNEQFF.

The chain links TRBV2 to TRBJ1-2; perhaps TRBD1 as D (6 bases). Trimming removed 8 bases at V and 8 bases at J, with 18 bases between. The CDR3 has 13 residues. Per the germline V gene, CDR1 is SNHLY and CDR2 is FYNNEI. CDR3 in DNA: TGTGCCAGCTCTAGACAGGTGGGCAGCGGCTACACCTTC. Translating it yields CASSRQVGSGYTF.

The gene calls are TRBV12-5 and TRBJ1-1, with 7 bases matching TRBD1. This CDR3 has 13 residues. V dropped 0 bases and J dropped 10; count of bases not matched to a gene: 5. Per the germline V gene, CDR1 is LGHNT and CDR2 is FRNRAP. The CDR3 nucleotides read TGTGCTAGTGGTTTGGTATCGGGGACAGCAGCTTTCTTT. As protein: CASGLVSGTAAFF.

The CDR3 spells CASSYTKWGPEAFF. The CDR3 DNA follows: TGTGCCAGCAGTTACACCAAATGGGGCCCTGAAGCTTTCTTT. J is TRBJ1-1 and V is TRBV6-5, with D perhaps matching TRBD1 (5 bases). V was clipped by 2 bases and J by 6 bases, with 13 bases between them. CDR3 length: 14 residues. Germline values: CDR1 MNHEY, CDR2 SVGAGI.

This clone was observed once. V usage is TRBV7-2 and J usage is TRBJ1-2; weak D call: TRBD1 (5 bases). V was trimmed by 3 bases and J by 3 bases, leaving 14 bases between them. There are 15 residues in the CDR3. Germline V gives CDR1 SGHTA, CDR2 FQGNSA. In nucleotides, the CDR3 is TGTGCCAGCAGCTTGCTGGGGCAGGGCTACTATGGCTACACCTTC. Translation gives CASSLLGQGYYGYTF.

This chain links TRBV24-1 with TRBJ1-2, with D perhaps matching TRBD1 (5 bases). The CDR3 is 14 amino acids. Per the germline V gene, CDR1 is KGHDR and CDR2 is SFDVKD. The germline V and J ends were trimmed by 2 bases and 2 bases, with 8 bases remaining between them. CDR3 coding DNA: TGTGCCACCAGTGATTCCCAGGGCAACTATGGCTACACCTTC. Translation: CATSDSQGNYGYTF.

With respect to this clone: One end of the junction does not line up with germline, which may come from a read error. V is TRBV4-1 and J is TRBJ1-2; a weak D match, TRBD1 (6 bases). This CDR3 region has 16 residues. Germline V gives CDR1 MGHRA, CDR2 YSYEKL. The CDR3 is CASSQDQGRRDYGYTF. In DNA, the CDR3 is TGCGCCAGCAGCCAAGATCAGGGGCGCAGAGACTACGGCTACACCTTC.

The gene calls are TRBV18 and TRBJ2-5; maybe TRBD2 (6 bases). The germline gives CDR1 KGHSH, CDR2 LQKENI. Trimming shortened V by 1 base and J by 2 bases, and 8 bases separated the two germline ends. The CDR3 runs to 14 residues. The CDR3 is CASSPLSGQETQYF. The DNA for the CDR3 is TGTGCCAGCTCACCACTCAGCGGGCAAGAGACCCAGTACTTC.

CDR3 sequence reads: CASSSSDRIYGYTF. CDR3 bases: TGTGCCAGCAGCTCCTCGGACAGAATCTATGGCTACACCTTC. The V and J genes are TRBV6-2 or TRBV6-3 and TRBJ1-2, with a possible D match to TRBD1 (6 bases). The CDR3 is made up of 14 amino acids. Per the germline V gene, CDR1 is MNHEY and CDR2 is SVGEGT. V lost 6 bases and J 4 bases, leaving 15 bases between the germline ends.

The chain combines TRBV3-1 (or the pseudogene TRBV3-2) with TRBJ1-1, with D perhaps matching TRBD1 (5 bases). V lost 2 bases and J 5 bases, leaving 9 bases between the germline ends. This CDR3 contains 13 residues. Germline assignment: CDR1 LGHDT and CDR2 YNNKEL (reference sequence). The CDR3 nucleotides read TGTGCCAGCAGCCAACAGGGAAGGACTGAAGCTTTCTTT. Translated: CASSQQGRTEAFF.

The V gene is TRBV5-6, the J gene TRBJ2-2; TRBD2 matches at 9 bases. Per the germline V gene, CDR1 is SGHDT and CDR2 is YYEEEE. The CDR3 sequence is 15 residues long. V was pared by 4 bases and J by 4 bases, with 5 bases of the junction left unmatched. The CDR3 sequence is CASSTPGLATGELFF. CDR3 DNA sequence: TGTGCCAGCAGCACGCCGGGACTAGCCACCGGGGAGCTGTTTTTT. Drawing the rest from reference TRBV5-6 and TRBJ2-2, the complete variable domain is DAGVTQSPTHLIKTRGQQVTLRCSPKSGHDTVSWYQQALGQGPQFIFQYYEEEERQRGNFPDRFSGHQFPNYSSELNVNALLLGDSALYLCASSTPGLATGELFFGEGSRLTVL.

The chain couples TRBV28 to TRBJ2-2; 7 bases map to TRBD2. Germline V gives CDR1 MDHEN, CDR2 SYDVKM. J lost 2 bases, V lost 5 bases, and 8 bases had no gene match. The CDR3 length is 16 residues. The CDR3 bases are TGTGCCAGCAGTGAGACCCGGGACTACAACACCGGGGAGCTGTTTTTT. Protein product: CASSETRDYNTGELFF.

The chain has TRBV9 and TRBJ1-2; 7 bases line up with TRBD1. The CDR3 spans 13 residues. Losses at the gene ends were 0 bases for V and 6 bases for J; bases not matched to a gene: 2. Germline loops: CDR1 SGDLS, CDR2 YYNGEE. The CDR3 sequence is CASSVGTGDGYTF. CDR3 DNA: TGTGCCAGCAGCGTAGGTACAGGGGATGGCTACACCTTC.

J is TRBJ2-2 and V is TRBV19; perhaps TRBD1 as D (6 bases). The germline CDR1 and CDR2 sequences are LNHDA and SQIVND (reference sequence). V was clipped by 8 bases and J by 6 bases, with 19 bases between them. The length of the CDR3 is 15 residues. The CDR3 DNA reads TGTGCCAGTCACACGTCCACAGGGTACTCCGGGGAGCTGTTTTTT. This gives the protein CASHTSTGYSGELFF. The whole variable domain, remainder taken from reference TRBV19 and TRBJ2-2, is DGGITQSPKYLFRKEGQNVTLSCEQNLNHDAMYWYRQDPGQGLRLIYYSQIVNDFQKGDIAEGYSVSREKKESFPLTVTSAQKNPTAFYLCASHTSTGYSGELFFGEGSRLTVL.

The rearrangement uses TRBV5-4 and TRBJ2-1, with 8 bases matching TRBD2. This CDR3 comprises 15 residues. Germline assignment: CDR1 SGHNT and CDR2 YYREEE (reference sequence). Germline trimming cut 4 bases from V and 4 bases from J; bases unmatched to any gene: 7. The CDR3 DNA reads as TGTGCCAGCAGCAGCCCTACTAGCGGTTACAATGAGCAGTTCTTC. The encoded protein is CASSSPTSGYNEQFF.

This sequence joins TRBV27 and TRBJ2-7; 11 bases agree with TRBD1. With V trimmed by 3 bases and J by 3 bases, 7 bases remained unmatched. The V gene's germline CDR1 is MNHEY and CDR2 SMNVEV (reference sequence). CDR3 length equals 16 residues. As DNA, the CDR3 is TGTGCCAGCAGTTTTGAGGGGGGGACAGGGGGCTACGAGCAGTACTTC. This sequence encodes CASSFEGGTGGYEQYF.

J is TRBJ1-3 and V is TRBV6-5; TRBD1 might be the D (5 bases). The CDR3 extends over 15 amino acids. CDR1 is MNHEY, CDR2 SVGAGI, per germline. Trimming took off 5 bases at V and 1 base at J, with 12 bases between the two ends. CDR3 DNA sequence: TGTGCCAGCAGTCGCCGGGGGGGGTCTGGAAACACCATATATTTT. This codes for CASSRRGGSGNTIYF.

The V call is TRBV5-1, the J call TRBJ2-5; 9 nucleotides agree with TRBD1. Unmatched junction bases numbered 7, after V lost 3 bases and J lost 4 bases. From germline, CDR1 is SGHRS and CDR2 YFSETQ. This CDR3 spans 15 amino acids. The CDR3 loop reads CASSSGTGFGETQYF. CDR3 nucleotide sequence: TGCGCCAGCAGCTCCGGGACAGGGTTTGGAGAGACCCAGTACTTC.

J is TRBJ1-4 and V is TRBV18, with TRBD1 matching over 7 bases. Germline CDR1 and CDR2: KGHSH and LQKENI. This CDR3 comprises 15 residues. V gave up 3 bases and J gave up 7 bases; unmatched junction bases: 8. Here the CDR3 reads CASSPPTGRGEKLFF. Here the CDR3 DNA reads TGTGCCAGCTCACCCCCGACAGGGCGGGGTGAAAAACTGTTTTTT.

The rearrangement uses TRBV5-6 and TRBJ2-7; 9 nucleotides match TRBD1. The CDR3 extends over 15 amino acids. Germline V CDR1 and CDR2: SGHDT, YYEEEE. The junction had 11 bases not matched to a gene; V was cut back by 4 bases and J by 6 bases. CDR3 region: CASSPRDRARREQYF. The CDR3 DNA reads TGTGCCAGCAGCCCCCGGGACAGGGCGCGTCGCGAGCAGTACTTC.